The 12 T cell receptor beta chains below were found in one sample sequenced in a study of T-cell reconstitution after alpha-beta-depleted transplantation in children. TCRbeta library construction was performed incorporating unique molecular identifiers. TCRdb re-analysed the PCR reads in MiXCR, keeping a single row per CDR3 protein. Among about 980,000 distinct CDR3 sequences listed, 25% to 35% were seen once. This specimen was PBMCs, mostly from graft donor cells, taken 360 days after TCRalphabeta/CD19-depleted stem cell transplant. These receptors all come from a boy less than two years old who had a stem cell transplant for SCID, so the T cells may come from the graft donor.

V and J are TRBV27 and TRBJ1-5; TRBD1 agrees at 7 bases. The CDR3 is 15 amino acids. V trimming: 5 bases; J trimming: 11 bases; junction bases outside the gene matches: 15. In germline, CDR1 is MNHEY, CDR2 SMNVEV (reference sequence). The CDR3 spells CASSPTRQGGKAQHF. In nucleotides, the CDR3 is TGTGCCAGCAGTCCTACACGACAGGGCGGAAAGGCCCAGCATTTT.

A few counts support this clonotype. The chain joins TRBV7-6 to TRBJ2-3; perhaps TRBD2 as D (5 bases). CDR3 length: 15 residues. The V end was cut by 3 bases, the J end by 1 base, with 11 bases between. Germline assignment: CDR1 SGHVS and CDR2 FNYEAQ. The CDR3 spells CASSFIPEGTDTQYF. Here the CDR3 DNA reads TGTGCCAGCAGCTTCATTCCGGAGGGCACAGATACGCAGTATTTT. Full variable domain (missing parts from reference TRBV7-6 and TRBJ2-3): GAGVSQSPRYKVTKRGQDVALRCDPISGHVSLYWYRQALGQGPEFLTYFNYEAQQDKSGLPNDRFSAERPEGSISTLTIQRTEQRDSAMYRCASSFIPEGTDTQYFGPGTRLTVL.

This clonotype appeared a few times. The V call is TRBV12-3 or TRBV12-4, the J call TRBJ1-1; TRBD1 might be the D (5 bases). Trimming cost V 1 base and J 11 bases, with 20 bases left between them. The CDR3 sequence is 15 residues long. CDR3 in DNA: TGTGCCAGCAGTTTAGTGGTCGTGGGTAAGGGGCCGGCTTTCTTT. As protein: CASSLVVVGKGPAFF.

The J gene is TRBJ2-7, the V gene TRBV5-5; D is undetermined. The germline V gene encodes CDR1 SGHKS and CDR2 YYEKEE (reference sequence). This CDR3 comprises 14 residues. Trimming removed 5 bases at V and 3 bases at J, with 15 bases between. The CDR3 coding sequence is TGTGCCAGCAGTAACCCCTACAATGTCTACGAGCAGTACTTC. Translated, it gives CASSNPYNVYEQYF.

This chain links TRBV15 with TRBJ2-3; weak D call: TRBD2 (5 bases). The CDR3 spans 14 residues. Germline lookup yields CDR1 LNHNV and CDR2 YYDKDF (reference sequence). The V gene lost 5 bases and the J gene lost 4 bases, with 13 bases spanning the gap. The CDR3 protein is CATSLLALADTQYF. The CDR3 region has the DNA TGTGCCACCAGCTTGCTAGCTCTGGCAGATACGCAGTATTTT. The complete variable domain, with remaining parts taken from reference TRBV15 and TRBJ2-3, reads DAMVIQNPRYQVTQFGKPVTLSCSQTLNHNVMYWYQQKSSQAPKLLFHYYDKDFNNEADTPDNFQSRRPNTSFCFLDIRSPGLGDTAMYLCATSLLALADTQYFGPGTRLTVL.

CDR3 protein: CASSLEPGRSYEQYF. DNA of the CDR3: TGTGCCAGCAGCTTAGAGCCGGGACGTTCCTACGAGCAGTACTTC. The chain couples TRBV7-3 to TRBJ2-7, with D perhaps TRBD1 or TRBD2 (5 bases each). The CDR3 spans 15 residues. Trimming removed 2 bases at V and 1 base at J, with 12 bases between. Per germline, CDR1 SGHTA and CDR2 FQGTGA.

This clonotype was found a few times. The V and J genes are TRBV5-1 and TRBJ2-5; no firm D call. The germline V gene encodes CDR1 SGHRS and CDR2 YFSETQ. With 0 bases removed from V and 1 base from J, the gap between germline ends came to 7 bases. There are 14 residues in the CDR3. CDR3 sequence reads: CASSLVIPQETQYF. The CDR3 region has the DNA TGCGCCAGCAGCTTGGTCATCCCCCAAGAGACCCAGTACTTC.

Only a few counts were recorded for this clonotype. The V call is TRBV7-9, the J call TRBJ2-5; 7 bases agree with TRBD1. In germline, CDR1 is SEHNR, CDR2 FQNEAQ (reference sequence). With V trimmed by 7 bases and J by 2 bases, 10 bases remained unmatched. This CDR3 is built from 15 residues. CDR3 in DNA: TGTGCCAGCAACCCGGGACAGACTTTTCAAGAGACCCAGTACTTC. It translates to CASNPGQTFQETQYF.

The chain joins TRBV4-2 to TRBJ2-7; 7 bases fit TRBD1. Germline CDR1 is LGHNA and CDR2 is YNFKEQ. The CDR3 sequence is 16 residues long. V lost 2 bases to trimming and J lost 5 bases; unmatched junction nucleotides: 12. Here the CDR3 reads CASSQTGVIPKNEQYF. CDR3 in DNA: TGTGCCAGCAGCCAAACAGGGGTAATTCCTAAGAACGAGCAGTACTTC.

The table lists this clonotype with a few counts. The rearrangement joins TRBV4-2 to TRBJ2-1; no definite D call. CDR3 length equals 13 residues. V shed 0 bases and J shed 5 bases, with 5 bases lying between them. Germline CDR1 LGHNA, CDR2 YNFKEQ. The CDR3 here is CASSQDRHNEQFF. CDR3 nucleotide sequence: TGTGCCAGCAGCCAAGACCGACACAATGAGCAGTTCTTC.

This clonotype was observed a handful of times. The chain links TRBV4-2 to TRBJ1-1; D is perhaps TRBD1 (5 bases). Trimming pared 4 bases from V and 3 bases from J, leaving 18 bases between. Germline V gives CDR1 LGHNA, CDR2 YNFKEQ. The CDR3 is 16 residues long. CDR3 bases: TGTGCCAGCAGCCGACAACAGGACCCTGGCTACACTGAAGCTTTCTTT. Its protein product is CASSRQQDPGYTEAFF.

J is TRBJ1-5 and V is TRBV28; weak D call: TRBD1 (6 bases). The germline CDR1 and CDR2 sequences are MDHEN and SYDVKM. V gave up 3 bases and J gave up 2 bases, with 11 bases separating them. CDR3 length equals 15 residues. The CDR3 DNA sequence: TGTGCCAGCAGTTTTGGACAGTGGGGCAATCAGCCCCAGCATTTT. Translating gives CASSFGQWGNQPQHF.